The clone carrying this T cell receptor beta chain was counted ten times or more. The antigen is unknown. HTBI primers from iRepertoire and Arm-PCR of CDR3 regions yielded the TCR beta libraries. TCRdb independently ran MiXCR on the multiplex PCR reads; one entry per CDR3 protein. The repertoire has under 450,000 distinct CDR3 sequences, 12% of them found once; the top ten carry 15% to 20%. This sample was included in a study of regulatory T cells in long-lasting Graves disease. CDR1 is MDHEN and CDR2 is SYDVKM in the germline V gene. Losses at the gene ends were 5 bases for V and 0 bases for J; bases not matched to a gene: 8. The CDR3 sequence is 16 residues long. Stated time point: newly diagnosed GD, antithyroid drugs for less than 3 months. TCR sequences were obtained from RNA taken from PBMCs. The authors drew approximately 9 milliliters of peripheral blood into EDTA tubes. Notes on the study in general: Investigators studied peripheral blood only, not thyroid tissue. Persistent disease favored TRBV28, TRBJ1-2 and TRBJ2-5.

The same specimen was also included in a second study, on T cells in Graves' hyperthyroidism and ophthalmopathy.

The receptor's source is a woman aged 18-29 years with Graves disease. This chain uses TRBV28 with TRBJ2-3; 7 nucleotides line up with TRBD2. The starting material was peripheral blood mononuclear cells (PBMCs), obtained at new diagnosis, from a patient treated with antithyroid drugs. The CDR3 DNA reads TGTGCCAGCAGTCTAATAGCGGGCGGAAGCACAGATACGCAGTATTTT. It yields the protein CASSLIAGGSTDTQYF.